Below are 5 T cell receptor beta chains sequenced from a single sample in a study of shared clonotypes between healthy human individuals. Sequencing was performed with immunoSEQ multiplex PCR; in TCRdb, only in-frame clones are kept and a portion is missing. The sample lists some 1,600,000 clones, 95% to 99% occurring once. What was sequenced was naive CD4+ T cells sorted from blood. The sample's subset: CD45RA+ positively selected. Receptors originate from a man aged 30 to 39 in good health.

The rearrangement joins TRBV19 to TRBJ1-5; D gene uncertain. Germline CDR1 and CDR2: LNHDA and SQIVND (reference sequence). This CDR3 contains 16 residues. V was shortened by 10 bases and J by 1 base, with 20 bases between the two germline ends. CDR3 residues: CATKTVVRGSNQPQHF. The CDR3 region has the DNA TGTGCCACCAAGACTGTAGTTCGGGGAAGCAATCAGCCCCAGCATTTT.

J is TRBJ1-4 and V is TRBV11-2; D not certain. CDR1 and CDR2 from the germline V gene are SGHAT and FQNNGV. The CDR3 spans 14 residues. V was pared by 1 base and J by 0 bases, with 3 bases between. The CDR3 DNA reads as TGTGCCAGCAGCTTAGCCCCAACTAATGAAAAACTGTTTTTT. The encoded protein is CASSLAPTNEKLFF. Variable domain in full (rest from reference TRBV11-2 and TRBJ1-4): EAGVAQSPRYKIIEKRQSVAFWCNPISGHATLYWYQQILGQGPKLLIQFQNNGVVDDSQLPKDRFSAERLKGVDSTLKIQPAKLEDSAVYLCASSLAPTNEKLFFGSGTQLSVL.

The chain is built from TRBV18 and TRBJ2-1; no definite D call. This CDR3 is 12 amino acids long. Trimming removed 1 base at V and 6 bases at J, with 4 bases between. Germline values: CDR1 KGHSH, CDR2 LQKENI. The CDR3 region is CASSPQRNEQFF. The CDR3, as DNA: TGTGCCAGCTCACCACAACGCAATGAGCAGTTCTTC.

The V and J genes are TRBV9 and TRBJ1-4, with TRBD1 matching 9 bases. Germline CDR1 and CDR2: SGDLS and YYNGEE. This CDR3 contains 15 residues. The ends lost 2 bases at V and 7 bases at J; junction bases unmatched: 6. DNA for the CDR3: TGTGCCAGCAGCGTTTCCGGGACAGGGAGTGAAAAACTGTTTTTT. Its translation is CASSVSGTGSEKLFF.

In its sample, this clone was seen once. The chain has TRBV2 and TRBJ2-7; TRBD2 is a possible D gene (6 bases). Germline V gene lookup returns CDR1 SNHLY and CDR2 FYNNEI. The CDR3 covers 14 residues. Trimming cost V 2 bases and J 5 bases, with 13 bases left between them. The CDR3 DNA is TGTGCCAGCAGTGAATTCCGGGGGAAGGACGAGCAGTACTTC. Translating gives CASSEFRGKDEQYF. Variable domain in full (rest from reference TRBV2 and TRBJ2-7): EPEVTQTPSHQVTQMGQEVILRCVPISNHLYFYWYRQILGQKVEFLVSFYNNEISEKSEIFDDQFSVERPDGSNFTLKIRSTKLEDSAMYFCASSEFRGKDEQYFGPGTRLTVT.